This T cell receptor (beta chain) was recorded in a study of blood T cell repertoires in COVID-19. Study at large: Specimens from acute and convalescent COVID-19 originated in the United States, Italy and Spain. T cells, B-cell-depleted T cells, or PBMCs provided the cDNA or gDNA that served as material.

This clone was recorded only once. Original data processing: Amplified reference gene primers provided the basis for estimating nucleated cell counts. Profiling relied on immunoSEQ multiplex PCR, and the TCRdb table lists in-frame clones only, not all of them. V, J and clone size are those of that table, while D and trimming were read from the DNA. Of 55,000 or so clones in the sample, over 70% were seen once. There are 13 residues in the CDR3. V was cut by 2 bases and J by 5 bases, with 6 bases left in between. The rearrangement joins TRBV12-3 or TRBV12-4 to TRBJ2-2; perhaps TRBD2 as D (5 bases). The sample consisted of peripheral blood. This TCR came from a man aged 55 to 70 with acute or convalescent COVID-19. DNA of the CDR3: TGTGCCAGCAGTTTACTAGCAACCGGGGAGCTGTTTTTT. Its translation: CASSLLATGELFF.